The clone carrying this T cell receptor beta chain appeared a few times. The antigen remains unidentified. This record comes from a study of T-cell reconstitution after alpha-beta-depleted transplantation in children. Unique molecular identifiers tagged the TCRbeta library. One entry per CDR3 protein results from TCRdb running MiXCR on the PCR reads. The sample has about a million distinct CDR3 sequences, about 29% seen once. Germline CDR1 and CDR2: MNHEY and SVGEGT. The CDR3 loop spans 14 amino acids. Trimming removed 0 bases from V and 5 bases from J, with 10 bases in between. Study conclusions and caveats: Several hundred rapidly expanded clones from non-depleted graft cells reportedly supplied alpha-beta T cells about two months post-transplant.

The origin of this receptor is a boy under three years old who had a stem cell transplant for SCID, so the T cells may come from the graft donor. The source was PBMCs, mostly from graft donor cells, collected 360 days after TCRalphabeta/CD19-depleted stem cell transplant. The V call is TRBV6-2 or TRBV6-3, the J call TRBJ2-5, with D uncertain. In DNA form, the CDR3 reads TGTGCCAGCAGTTACTCGTCTCCTTGGGAGACCCAGTACTTC. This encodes CASSYSSPWETQYF.